Presented here are 16 T cell receptor beta chains from one specimen sequenced in a study of beta chain features in type 1 diabetes. Study-level results: TCRB CDR3s were moderately but significantly shorter in Type 1 diabetes patients in all four CD4+ subsets.

These receptors have no identified antigens. All of the isolated RNA was reverse transcribed, so expressed TCRB transcripts were sequenced. Profiling relied on immunoSEQ multiplex PCR, and the TCRdb table lists in-frame clones only, not all of them. The sample has about 280,000 clones; over 14% are singletons. Sequencing input: naive CD4+ T cells from blood. The source of these receptors is a man younger than 35 with type 1 diabetes.

CDR3 coding DNA: TGTGCCAGCAGTACGACTAGCGGGTACAATGAGCAGTTCTTC. Protein product: CASSTTSGYNEQFF. The chain uses TRBV9 and TRBJ2-1, with 10 bases aligning to TRBD2. V gave up 5 bases and J gave up 4 bases; unmatched junction bases: 3. This CDR3 comprises 14 residues. Looked up from germline, CDR1 is SGDLS and CDR2 is YYNGEE. Looking up the rest from reference TRBV9 and TRBJ2-1 gives the full variable domain: DSGVTQTPKHLITATGQRVTLRCSPRSGDLSVYWYQQSLDQGLQFLIQYYNGEERAKGNILERFSAQQFPDLHSELNLSSLELGDSALYFCASSTTSGYNEQFFGPGTRLTVL.

The CDR3 DNA reads TGTGCCAGCAGCTTAGCTGACAGGGGTCCTAGCTATGGCTACACCTTC. Protein product: CASSLADRGPSYGYTF. The V call is TRBV7-9, the J call TRBJ1-2; 8 bases align to TRBD1. CDR3 length: 16 amino acids. V lost 0 bases and J lost 4; bases outside the gene matches: 7. Germline V CDR1 and CDR2: SEHNR, FQNEAQ (reference sequence). Full variable domain (remainder filled in from reference TRBV7-9 and TRBJ1-2): DTGVSQNPRHKITKRGQNVTFRCDPISEHNRLYWYRQTLGQGPEFLTYFQNEAQLEKSRLLSDRFSAERPKGSFSTLEIQRTEQGDSAMYLCASSLADRGPSYGYTFGSGTRLTVV.

This clone turned up a few times. The rearrangement joins TRBV4-3 to TRBJ2-4; D may be TRBD2 (6 bases). The germline V gene encodes CDR1 LGHNA and CDR2 YSLEER. The germline V and J ends were trimmed by 0 bases and 8 bases, with 11 bases remaining between them. The CDR3 contains 14 residues. This chain's CDR3 is CASSQDAWEDIQYF. CDR3 nucleotide sequence: TGCGCCAGCAGCCAAGATGCATGGGAGGACATTCAGTACTTC.

In this sample, this clone turned up a few times. This chain uses TRBV6-5 with TRBJ2-5, with D possibly TRBD2 on 6 matching bases. Germline V gene sequence: CDR1 MNHEY, CDR2 SVGAGI. The length of the CDR3 is 15 residues. V lost 6 bases to trimming and J lost 4 bases, with 18 bases between them. The CDR3 protein is CASRTTLWEAETQYF. CDR3 coding DNA: TGTGCCAGCAGAACGACATTATGGGAGGCAGAGACCCAGTACTTC.

V and J are TRBV5-4 and TRBJ1-1; D is perhaps TRBD1 (5 bases). V lost 4 bases to trimming and J lost 1 base, with 20 bases between them. Germline assignment: CDR1 SGHNT and CDR2 YYREEE (reference sequence). This CDR3 is 17 amino acids long. The CDR3 region is CASSRPGETRSNTEAFF. The CDR3 DNA reads as TGTGCCAGCAGCCGACCGGGGGAGACCAGGTCGAACACTGAAGCTTTCTTT.

This clone turned up a few times. This chain uses TRBV7-9 with TRBJ2-7; D gene uncertain. This CDR3 region has 13 residues. Germline V lookup: CDR1 SEHNR, CDR2 FQNEAQ (reference sequence). Between the trimmed V and J ends, which lost 5 bases and 3 bases, there was a span of 11 bases. The CDR3 DNA reads as TGTGCCAGCAGCGGGTTTACAGTCTACGAGCAGTACTTC. Translated: CASSGFTVYEQYF.

This clone occurred a few times. The V and J genes are TRBV7-2 and TRBJ2-3; tentative D call: TRBD2 (6 bases). The CDR3 covers 14 residues. V gave up 2 bases and J gave up 3 bases, with 9 bases separating them. CDR1 and CDR2 from the germline V gene are SGHTA and FQGNSA. Here the CDR3 reads CASSLRERTDTQYF. The CDR3 bases are TGTGCCAGCAGCTTACGGGAGAGGACAGATACGCAGTATTTT. The full variable domain, with the rest looked up from reference TRBV7-2 and TRBJ2-3, is GAGVSQSPSNKVTEKGKDVELRCDPISGHTALYWYRQSLGQGLEFLIYFQGNSAPDKSGLPSDRFSAERTGGSVSTLTIQRTQQEDSAVYLCASSLRERTDTQYFGPGTRLTVL.

This clone was observed a few times. The J gene is TRBJ2-1, the V gene TRBV30; 8 bases match TRBD1. Germline CDR1 GTSNPN, CDR2 SVGIG (reference sequence). Trimming took 0 bases from V and 4 from J; bases not matched to a gene: 5. This CDR3 region has 15 residues. The CDR3 DNA reads TGTGCCTGGAGTGTATTGGACAGGGCTTACAATGAGCAGTTCTTC. Translation: CAWSVLDRAYNEQFF.

This clone was observed a few times. The V and J genes are TRBV28 and TRBJ2-7; TRBD2 matches 10 bases. The V gene's germline CDR1 is MDHEN and CDR2 SYDVKM. CDR3 size: 13 residues. Trimming at V came to 7 bases and at J to 3 bases, leaving 3 bases not matched to a gene. The chain's CDR3 is CASNLAGVYEQYF. The CDR3 DNA reads TGTGCCAGCAACCTAGCGGGGGTCTACGAGCAGTACTTC.

The chain carries TRBV7-6 and TRBJ2-3; unclear D gene. V lost 3 bases and J lost 4, with 11 bases in between. The CDR3 totals 14 residues. Germline values: CDR1 SGHVS, CDR2 FNYEAQ. The CDR3 coding sequence is TGTGCCAGCAGCTTTTCCTATTTCTCAGATACGCAGTATTTT. Translating it yields CASSFSYFSDTQYF.

This clone was picked up a small number of times. The chain has TRBV18 and TRBJ2-7; 9 bases agree with TRBD1. The V segment lost 0 bases and the J segment 5 bases; nucleotides outside the gene matches: 8. The germline V gene encodes CDR1 KGHSH and CDR2 LQKENI. This CDR3 is built from 16 residues. The CDR3 sequence is CASSPPGQGIRNEQYF. The CDR3 DNA is TGTGCCAGCTCACCACCCGGACAGGGGATCCGGAACGAGCAGTACTTC. The entire variable domain, with the rest obtained from reference TRBV18 and TRBJ2-7, is as follows: NAGVMQNPRHLVRRRGQEARLRCSPMKGHSHVYWYRQLPEEGLKFMVYLQKENIIDESGMPKERFSAEFPKEGPSILRIQQVVRGDSAAYFCASSPPGQGIRNEQYFGPGTRLTVT.

The chain is built from TRBV27 and TRBJ1-6; a weak D match, TRBD1 (6 bases). Germline V gene lookup returns CDR1 MNHEY and CDR2 SMNVEV (reference sequence). This CDR3 comprises 16 residues. The germline V and J ends were trimmed by 7 bases and 5 bases, with 18 bases remaining between them. This CDR3 reads CASTLLRTAHNSPLHF. CDR3 DNA: TGTGCCAGCACCCTCCTGCGGACAGCACATAATTCACCCCTCCACTTT.

The sample holds a few counts of this clone. The CDR3 region is CASSVQQGPYYGYTF. CDR3 sequence (DNA): TGTGCCAGTAGTGTCCAACAGGGCCCCTACTATGGCTACACCTTC. This chain uses TRBV19 with TRBJ1-2, with D possibly TRBD1 on 6 matching bases. Trimming cost V 5 bases and J 3 bases, with 16 bases left between them. This CDR3 comprises 15 residues. CDR1 and CDR2 from the germline V gene are LNHDA and SQIVND (reference sequence).

V and J are TRBV7-2 and TRBJ2-1; 11 nucleotides align to TRBD2. V dropped 7 bases and J dropped 7; count of bases not matched to a gene: 6. The CDR3 contains 14 residues. Germline-derived CDR1 and CDR2 are SGHTA and FQGNSA. The CDR3 region has the DNA TGTGCCAGCATCAGGGCTAGCGGGAGGAATGAGCAGTTCTTC. Protein sequence: CASIRASGRNEQFF.

The chain links TRBV7-2 to TRBJ1-1; no reliable D call. The CDR3 has 12 amino acids. V was pared by 4 bases and J by 3 bases, with 6 bases between. Germline V gene lookup returns CDR1 SGHTA and CDR2 FQGNSA. As DNA, the CDR3 is TGTGCCAGCAGCTCGGGTTACACTGAAGCTTTCTTT. Protein product: CASSSGYTEAFF.

This chain's CDR3 is CASSYGGQGDQPQHF. CDR3 bases: TGTGCCAGCAGTTACGGTGGGCAGGGTGATCAGCCCCAGCATTTT. The chain combines TRBV6-5 with TRBJ1-5, with D maybe TRBD1 (5 bases). CDR1 is MNHEY, CDR2 SVGAGI, per germline. The CDR3 sequence is 15 residues long. V shed 2 bases and J shed 5 bases, with 13 bases lying between them.